This T cell receptor (beta chain) was observed in a study of shared clonotypes between healthy human individuals. Broader study findings: Among donors, sharing of clonotypes was expected to be affected by sequencing depth.

Recent vaccinations or acute infections were absent in the healthy HIV-negative adult donors. Each subset's genomic DNA was split evenly across several immunoSEQ plates. Assay used: immunoSEQ multiplex PCR; TCRdb lists only in-frame clones, some missing. The table lists around 1 million clones, 60% to 85% of them singletons. As for this clone: No antigen is known for it.

This CDR3 spans 14 amino acids. Germline assignment: CDR1 SGDLS and CDR2 YYNGEE. With 3 bases clipped from V and 7 bases from J, the junction kept 7 bases outside the gene matches. The sequenced sample consisted of memory CD4+ T cells sorted from blood. Subset reported: CD45RA-negative fraction. The source of this sequence is a man younger than 30 in good health. The J gene is TRBJ1-5, the V gene TRBV9; 7 bases match TRBD1. The CDR3 region has the DNA TGTGCCAGCAGCGGAGGACAGGATCCCCAGCCCCAGCATTTT. This encodes CASSGGQDPQPQHF.